This TCR beta chain was observed in a study of STAT3 mutations in large granular lymphocyte leukemia. Study-level information: Roughly half of the longitudinally sequenced T-LGLL patients carried detectable canonical activating STAT3 mutations.

The CDR3 covers 12 residues. The V gene's germline CDR1 is MNHNS and CDR2 SASEGT. V was pared by 6 bases and J by 5 bases, with 9 bases between. Here immunoSEQ multiplex PCR was the method, and the copy in TCRdb shows in-frame clones only, minus some. The data show about 5,700 clones, roughly 80% seen once. Study outcomes and limitations: In T-cell large granular lymphocyte leukemia, about half of patients showed multiple immunodominant subclonotypes. Clonal expansion was inferred from other time points because no sample existed at each clone's first appearance. Some patients had dominant TCR clones larger than their STAT3 mutant burden. TCR clonotype switching after therapy occurred in about 35% of the 18 patients.

Note on this clone: Its cognate antigen is unknown.

This chain joins TRBV6-1 and TRBJ2-3; possibly TRBD2 for D (6 bases). This receptor was obtained from a middle-aged man with T-cell large granular lymphocyte leukemia. Some clones in this sample may be carry-over from other donors' samples. Sequencing was performed on peripheral blood mononuclear cells. The CDR3 nucleotides read TGTGCCAGCAGACTAGCCGGAGATACGCAGTATTTT. Translation gives CASRLAGDTQYF.